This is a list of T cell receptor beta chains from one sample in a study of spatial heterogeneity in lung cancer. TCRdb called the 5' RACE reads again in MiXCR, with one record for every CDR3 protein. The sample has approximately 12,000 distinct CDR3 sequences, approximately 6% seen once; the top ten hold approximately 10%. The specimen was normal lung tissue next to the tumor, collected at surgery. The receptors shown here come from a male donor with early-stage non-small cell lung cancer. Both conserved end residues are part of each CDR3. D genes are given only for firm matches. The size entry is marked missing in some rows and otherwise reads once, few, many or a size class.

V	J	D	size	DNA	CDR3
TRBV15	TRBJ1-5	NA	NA	TGTGCCACCAGCATATCGAACAATCAGCCCCAGCATTTT	CATSISNNQPQHF
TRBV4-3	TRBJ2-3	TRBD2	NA	TGCGCCAGCAGCCAAGATTTTACTAGCGGGGGCCGCACAGATACGCAGTATTTT	CASSQDFTSGGRTDTQYF
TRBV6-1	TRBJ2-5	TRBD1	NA	TGTGCCAGCATGGGAAGACAGGGAATCGAGACCCAGTACTTC	CASMGRQGIETQYF
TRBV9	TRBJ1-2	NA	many	TGTGCCAGCAGCGTAGCGGCACAGGGTTCTCCTTATGGCTACACCTTC	CASSVAAQGSPYGYTF
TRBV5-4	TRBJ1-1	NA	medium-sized	TGTGCCAGCAGCTTCGGCGGGCGGAGGACTGTCCGCACTGAAGCTTTCTTT	CASSFGGRRTVRTEAFF
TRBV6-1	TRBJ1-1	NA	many	TGTGCCAGCAGTCTAATGTCCACGATGAACACTGAAGCTTTCTTT	CASSLMSTMNTEAFF
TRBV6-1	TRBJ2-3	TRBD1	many	TGTGCCAGCAGGAGGACAGGGAGCACAGATACGCAGTATTTT	CASRRTGSTDTQYF
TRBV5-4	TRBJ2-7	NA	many	TGTGCCAGCAGCTTTGGACCAAGCGAGCAGTACTTC	CASSFGPSEQYF
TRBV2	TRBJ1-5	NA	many	TGTGCCAGCAGAGGTGCCGAGGGCAATCAGCCCCAGCATTTT	CASRGAEGNQPQHF
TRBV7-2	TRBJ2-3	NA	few	TGTGCCAGCAGCCAACGGGGGCCAGATACGCAGTATTTT	CASSQRGPDTQYF
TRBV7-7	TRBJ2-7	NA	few	TGTGCCAGCAGCCCACCCGGCCAGCCCCACGAGCAGTACTTC	CASSPPGQPHEQYF
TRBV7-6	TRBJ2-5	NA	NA	TGTGCCAGCTCTGGTGAGGCCCAGTACTTC	CASSGEAQYF
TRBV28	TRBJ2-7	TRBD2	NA	TGTGCCAGCAGCTCACTAGCGGGGGGTTCCTACGAGCAGTACTTC	CASSSLAGGSYEQYF
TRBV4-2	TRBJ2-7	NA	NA	TGTGCCAGCAGCCAAGATAGGAACGACAACTCCTACGAGCAGTACTTC	CASSQDRNDNSYEQYF
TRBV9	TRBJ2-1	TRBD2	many	TGTGCCAGCAGTCCTAGCGGGAGGGATTACGGTGAGCAGTTCTTC	CASSPSGRDYGEQFF
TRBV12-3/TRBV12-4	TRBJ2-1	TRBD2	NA	TGTGCCAGCAGTTTGGGAGCGGGAGATGTCAATGAGCAGTTCTTC	CASSLGAGDVNEQFF
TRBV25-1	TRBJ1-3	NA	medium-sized	TGTGCCAGCAGTGAGGAGAGGAGTGGAAACACCATATATTTT	CASSEERSGNTIYF
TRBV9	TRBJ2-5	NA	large	TGTGCCAGCAGCCCCCAGGGGGGTGAAGAGACCCAGTACTTC	CASSPQGGEETQYF
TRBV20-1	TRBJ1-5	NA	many	TGCAGTGCGCGGACCCCCCCCCAGCCCCAGCATTTT	CSARTPPQPQHF
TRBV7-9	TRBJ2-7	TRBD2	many	TGTGCCAGCAGCTTGACTAGCGGGATGTGGGAGCAGTACTTC	CASSLTSGMWEQYF
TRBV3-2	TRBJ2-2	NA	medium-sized	TGTGCCAGCAGCCAAGAAAGCGGGAGAGACACCGGGGAGCTGTTTTTT	CASSQESGRDTGELFF
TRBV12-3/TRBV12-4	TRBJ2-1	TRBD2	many	TGTGCCAGCAGTTTAGGCGGAGCGGGAAGAGATGAGCAGTTCTTC	CASSLGGAGRDEQFF
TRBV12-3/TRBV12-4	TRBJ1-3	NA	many	TGTGCCAGCAGTTTCGGGACGAACAGGGCTGGAAACACCATATATTTT	CASSFGTNRAGNTIYF
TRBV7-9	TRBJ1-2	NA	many	TGTGCCAGCAGCACAGGCACCTATGGCTACACCTTC	CASSTGTYGYTF
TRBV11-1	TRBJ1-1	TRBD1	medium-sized	TGTGCCAGCAGCCTGTCGGACAGGAAGAACACTGAAGCTTTCTTT	CASSLSDRKNTEAFF
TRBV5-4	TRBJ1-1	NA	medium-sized	TGTGCCAGCAGCTCTGGGGACACTGAAGCTTTCTTT	CASSSGDTEAFF
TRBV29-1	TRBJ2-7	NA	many	TGCAGCGTCGTACGGGGGCGGGACGGGTCCTACGAGCAGTACTTC	CSVVRGRDGSYEQYF
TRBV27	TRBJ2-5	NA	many	TGTGCCAGCAGTCAGGTCTTCACCCCACAGACCCAGTACTTC	CASSQVFTPQTQYF
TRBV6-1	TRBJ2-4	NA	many	TGTGCCAGCAAAGATTTCAAAAACATTCAGTACTTC	CASKDFKNIQYF
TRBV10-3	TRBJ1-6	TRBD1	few	TGTGCCACCTACCGGGACAGGAATTCACCCCTCCACTTT	CATYRDRNSPLHF
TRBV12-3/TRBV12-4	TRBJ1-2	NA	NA	TGTGCCAGCAGTGTCTACAGGCGGACCTTC	CASSVYRRTF
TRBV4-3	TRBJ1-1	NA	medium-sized	TGCGCCAGCAGCCAAGAATGGGGTTTCCCTGAAGCTTTCTTT	CASSQEWGFPEAFF
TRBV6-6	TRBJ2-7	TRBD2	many	TGTGCCAGCAGTTACCACCCCTGGGACTACGGGTACGAGCAGTACTTC	CASSYHPWDYGYEQYF